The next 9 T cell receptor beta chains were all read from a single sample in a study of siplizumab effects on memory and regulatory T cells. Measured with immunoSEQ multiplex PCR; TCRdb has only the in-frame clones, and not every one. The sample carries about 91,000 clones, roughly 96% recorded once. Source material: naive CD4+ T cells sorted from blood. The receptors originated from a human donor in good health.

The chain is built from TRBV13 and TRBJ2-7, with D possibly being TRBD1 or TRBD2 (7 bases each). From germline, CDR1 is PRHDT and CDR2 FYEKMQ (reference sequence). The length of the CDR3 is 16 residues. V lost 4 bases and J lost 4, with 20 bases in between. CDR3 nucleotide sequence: TGTGCCAGCAGCTCCTACTCGGGCAGGGGGGGGTACGAGCAGTACTTC. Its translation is CASSSYSGRGGYEQYF.

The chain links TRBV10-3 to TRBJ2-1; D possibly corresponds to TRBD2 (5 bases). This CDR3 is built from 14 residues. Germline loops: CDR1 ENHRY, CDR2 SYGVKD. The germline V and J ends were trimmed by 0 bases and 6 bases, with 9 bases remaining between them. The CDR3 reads CAISESLDFNEQFF. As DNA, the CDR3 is TGTGCCATCAGTGAGTCGTTGGACTTCAATGAGCAGTTCTTC.

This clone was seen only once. The CDR3 DNA follows: TGCGCCAGCAGCATCGGGGGGACGGGCACAGATACGCAGTATTTT. The encoded protein is CASSIGGTGTDTQYF. The chain couples TRBV5-1 to TRBJ2-3; 7 nucleotides align to TRBD2. With 4 bases clipped from V and 1 base from J, the junction kept 6 bases outside the gene matches. This CDR3 has 15 amino acids. The germline V gene has CDR1 SGHRS and CDR2 YFSETQ.

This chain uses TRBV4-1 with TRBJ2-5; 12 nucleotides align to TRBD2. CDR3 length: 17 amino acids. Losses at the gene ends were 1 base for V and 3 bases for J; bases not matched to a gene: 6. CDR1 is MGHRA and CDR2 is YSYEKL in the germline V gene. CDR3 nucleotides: TGCGCCAGCAGCCAAGCCCTACTAGCGGGGGGTGAAGAGACCCAGTACTTC. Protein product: CASSQALLAGGEETQYF.

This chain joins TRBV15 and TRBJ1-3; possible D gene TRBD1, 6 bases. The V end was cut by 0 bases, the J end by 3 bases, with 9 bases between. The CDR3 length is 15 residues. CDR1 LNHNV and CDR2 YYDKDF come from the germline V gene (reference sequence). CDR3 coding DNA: TGTGCCACCAGCAGAGAACAGGGTAGTGGAAACACCATATATTTT. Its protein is CATSREQGSGNTIYF.

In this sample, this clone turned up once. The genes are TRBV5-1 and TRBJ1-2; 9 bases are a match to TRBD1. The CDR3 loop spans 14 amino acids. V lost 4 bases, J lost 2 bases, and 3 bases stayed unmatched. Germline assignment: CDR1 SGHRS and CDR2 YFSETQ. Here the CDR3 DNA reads TGCGCCAGCAGCCCGGACAGGGGCAACTATGGCTACACCTTC. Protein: CASSPDRGNYGYTF. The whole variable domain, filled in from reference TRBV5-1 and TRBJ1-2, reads KAGVTQTPRYLIKTRGQQVTLSCSPISGHRSVSWYQQTPGQGLQFLFEYFSETQRNKGNFPGRFSGRQFSNSRSEMNVSTLELGDSALYLCASSPDRGNYGYTFGSGTRLTVV.

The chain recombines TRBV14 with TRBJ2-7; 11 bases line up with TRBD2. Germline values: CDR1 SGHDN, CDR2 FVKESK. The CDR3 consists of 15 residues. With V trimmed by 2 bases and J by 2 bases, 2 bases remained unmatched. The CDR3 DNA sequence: TGTGCCAGCAGCCAACGTAGCGGGGGGGCCTACGAGCAGTACTTC. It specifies CASSQRSGGAYEQYF.

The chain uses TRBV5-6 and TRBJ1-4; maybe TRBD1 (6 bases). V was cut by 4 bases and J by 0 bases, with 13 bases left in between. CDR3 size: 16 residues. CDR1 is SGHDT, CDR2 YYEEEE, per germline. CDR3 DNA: TGTGCCAGCAGCAGGGGGGGTGCGGCAACTAATGAAAAACTGTTTTTT. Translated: CASSRGGAATNEKLFF.

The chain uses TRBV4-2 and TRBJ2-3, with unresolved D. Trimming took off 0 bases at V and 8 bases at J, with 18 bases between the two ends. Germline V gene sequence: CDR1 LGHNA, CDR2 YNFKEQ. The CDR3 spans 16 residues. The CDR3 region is CASSQDVRNTEGTQYF. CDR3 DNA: TGTGCCAGCAGCCAAGATGTACGCAATACGGAAGGTACGCAGTATTTT.